This entry is about one T cell receptor (beta chain). What antigen it recognizes has not been identified. Qualities for individual bases were not recorded, and no much larger clone is one base off. CDR1 and CDR2 were assigned from the germline V gene as MNHNS and SASEGT. The CDR3 spans 13 residues, from the cysteine through the phenylalanine. Just CDR3 DNA is preserved here, 39 bases in frame from base 1. Trimming takes 10 bases from V and 3 bases from J, and the germline ends sit 16 bases apart. These data come from a study of OX40 agonist ivuxolimab in advanced cancers. For the study in its entirety: Ivuxolimab, which targeted the costimulatory receptor OX40 (CD134), was an agonistic, fully human IgG2 monoclonal antibody. Intravenous ivuxolimab was administered to patients every 2 weeks at six dose levels: 0.01, 0.1, 0.3, 1.5, 3 and 10 mg/kg. Of the approximately 54 patients in dose escalation, about 20 had hepatocellular carcinoma, about 15 had melanoma, 9 had renal cell carcinoma and 9 had head and neck cancer. The dose-escalation cohort was about 83% male with a mean age of about 60 years, ranging from about 20 to 85. Prior anti-PD-1, anti-PD-L1 or anti-CTLA-4 therapy was permitted, and 40% of dose-escalation patients had received checkpoint inhibitors. Partial responses occurred in three dose-escalation patients: two with cutaneous melanoma and one with hepatocellular carcinoma. The point of sequencing TCRbeta in the periphery was to test whether ivuxolimab changed TCR sequence diversity and drove clonal T-cell expansion. The paper reports the monotherapy dose-escalation portion (N of about 47 patients) of the phase I ivuxolimab trial.

To sequence the TCRbeta CDR3 region, genomic DNA was isolated from the sorted cells. The immunoSEQ Assay was used for sequencing of TCRbeta CDR3 regions. TCRdb's version of the immuneACCESS table is confined to in-frame rearrangements and falls short of the full clone set. An unresolved V gene accounts for under half of the shortfall where checked; the remainder is of unknown origin. This sample has some 37,000 clones in its table, and roughly 78% of those were observed once. Less than 2% of the sample rests with the top ten. Overall study results and their limits: At doses of 0.1 to 3.0 mg/kg, clonal expansion of both CD4+ and CD8+ T cells in blood was seen between baseline and week 6. Low levels of normalized T-cell clonal expansion were also seen in some patients who did not respond. After ivuxolimab, expanded clones were on average more numerous among CD8+ T cells than among CD4+ T cells. The antigen specificity of the peripheral T cells that underwent clonal expansion was not determined. In the 0.1-3.0 mg/kg groups, partial responders were among the patients with the lowest normalized peripheral clonal expansion, particularly in CD8+ T cells.

Patients with autoimmune disease history or receiving systemic immunosuppression were excluded from the trial. Peripheral blood for TCR sequencing was collected from all dose cohorts at baseline, on cycle 4 day 1, and on cycle 7 day 1. Samples were obtained from an open-label, multicenter, first-in-human phase I dose-escalation trial of ivuxolimab. The trial enrolled adults with locally advanced or metastatic head and neck squamous cell, hepatocellular, melanoma or renal cell carcinoma. CD4+ and CD8+ T cells were sorted separately from peripheral blood before TCR sequencing. The sample consisted of CD4+ or CD8+ T cells sorted from blood, taken in a trial of the OX40 agonist ivuxolimab. The clonotype was recovered from an adult with an advanced solid tumor such as melanoma, head and neck, liver or kidney cancer. The V gene is TRBV6-1 and the J gene is TRBJ2-7; a weak D assignment points to TRBD1 (6 bases agree). The base sequence is TGTGCCACCAACAGGGAGTACCACTACGAGCAGTACTTC. This yields the protein CATNREYHYEQYF.